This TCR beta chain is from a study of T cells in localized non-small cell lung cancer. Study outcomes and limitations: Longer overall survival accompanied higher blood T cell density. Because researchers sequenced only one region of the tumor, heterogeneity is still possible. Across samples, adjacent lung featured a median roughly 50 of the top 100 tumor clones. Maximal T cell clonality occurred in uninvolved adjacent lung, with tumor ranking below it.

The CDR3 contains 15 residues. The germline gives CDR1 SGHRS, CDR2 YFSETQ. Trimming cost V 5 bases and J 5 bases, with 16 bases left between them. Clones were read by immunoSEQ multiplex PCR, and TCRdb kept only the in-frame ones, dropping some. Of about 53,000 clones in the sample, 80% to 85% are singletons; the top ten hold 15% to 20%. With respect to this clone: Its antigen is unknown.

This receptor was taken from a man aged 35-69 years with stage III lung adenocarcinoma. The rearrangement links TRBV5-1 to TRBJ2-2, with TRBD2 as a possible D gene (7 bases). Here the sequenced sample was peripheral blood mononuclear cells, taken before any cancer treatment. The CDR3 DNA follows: TGCGCCAGCAGGCCTGGGGGGGCCTGGACCGGGGAGCTGTTTTTT. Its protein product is CASRPGGAWTGELFF.